This T cell receptor beta chain was recorded in a study of beta chain features in type 1 diabetes. The study's findings and limits: Within the patient group, naive, central memory and Treg TCRB repertoires appeared more similar to each other than within healthy donors. More deletions and fewer insertions at VDJ junctions were seen in type 1 diabetes patients.

V lost 3 bases and J 1 base, leaving 9 bases between the germline ends. The germline CDR1 and CDR2 sequences are LGHNA and YSLEER. The CDR3 loop spans 14 amino acids. The investigators reverse transcribed all of the isolated RNA, so they sequenced expressed TCRB transcripts. The assay was immunoSEQ multiplex PCR, and TCRdb's table has in-frame clones only and misses some. Of 250,000 to 350,000 clones in the sample, 13% to 15% were seen once. The sample holds a few counts of this clone. What it binds is unknown. The sample was central memory CD4+ T cells from blood. This TCR came from a man aged 25 to 40 in good health. The chain employs TRBV4-3 and TRBJ1-2, with D possibly matching TRBD1 (5 bases). CDR3 amino acids: CASSHPQGNYGYTF. The CDR3 DNA is TGCGCCAGCAGCCACCCCCAGGGTAACTATGGCTACACCTTC.